This TCR beta chain comes out of a study of cytomegalovirus exposure and HLA in healthy donors. About the study: Samples from HLA-typed donors yielded about 80 million unique TCRs in an early data release.

On this clone itself: Antigen specificity is unknown.

A multiplex PCR was run with 60 Vbeta primers and 13 Jbeta primers. TCRdb's table, derived via immunoSEQ multiplex PCR, lists solely in-frame clones and lacks some. The sample carries 88,000 or so clones, around 60% recorded once. Study findings and constraints: TCR beta chain V- and J-gene trimming was linked, in a later analysis, to a missense variant in DCLRE1C. Most TCR sequences proved rare, with some public TCRs found in many donors.

Source material: PBMCs. This receptor was obtained from a male donor in good health and CMV-seropositive.

The CDR3 protein is CASSGLAGDTYEQYF. The CDR3 DNA is TGTGCCAGCAGCGGACTAGCGGGGGACACCTACGAGCAGTACTTC. This chain connects TRBV2 to TRBJ2-7, with 13 bases lining up with TRBD2. Per germline, CDR1 SNHLY and CDR2 FYNNEI. The CDR3 totals 15 residues. V shed 6 bases, J shed 2 bases, and the junction held 4 bases outside the gene matches.